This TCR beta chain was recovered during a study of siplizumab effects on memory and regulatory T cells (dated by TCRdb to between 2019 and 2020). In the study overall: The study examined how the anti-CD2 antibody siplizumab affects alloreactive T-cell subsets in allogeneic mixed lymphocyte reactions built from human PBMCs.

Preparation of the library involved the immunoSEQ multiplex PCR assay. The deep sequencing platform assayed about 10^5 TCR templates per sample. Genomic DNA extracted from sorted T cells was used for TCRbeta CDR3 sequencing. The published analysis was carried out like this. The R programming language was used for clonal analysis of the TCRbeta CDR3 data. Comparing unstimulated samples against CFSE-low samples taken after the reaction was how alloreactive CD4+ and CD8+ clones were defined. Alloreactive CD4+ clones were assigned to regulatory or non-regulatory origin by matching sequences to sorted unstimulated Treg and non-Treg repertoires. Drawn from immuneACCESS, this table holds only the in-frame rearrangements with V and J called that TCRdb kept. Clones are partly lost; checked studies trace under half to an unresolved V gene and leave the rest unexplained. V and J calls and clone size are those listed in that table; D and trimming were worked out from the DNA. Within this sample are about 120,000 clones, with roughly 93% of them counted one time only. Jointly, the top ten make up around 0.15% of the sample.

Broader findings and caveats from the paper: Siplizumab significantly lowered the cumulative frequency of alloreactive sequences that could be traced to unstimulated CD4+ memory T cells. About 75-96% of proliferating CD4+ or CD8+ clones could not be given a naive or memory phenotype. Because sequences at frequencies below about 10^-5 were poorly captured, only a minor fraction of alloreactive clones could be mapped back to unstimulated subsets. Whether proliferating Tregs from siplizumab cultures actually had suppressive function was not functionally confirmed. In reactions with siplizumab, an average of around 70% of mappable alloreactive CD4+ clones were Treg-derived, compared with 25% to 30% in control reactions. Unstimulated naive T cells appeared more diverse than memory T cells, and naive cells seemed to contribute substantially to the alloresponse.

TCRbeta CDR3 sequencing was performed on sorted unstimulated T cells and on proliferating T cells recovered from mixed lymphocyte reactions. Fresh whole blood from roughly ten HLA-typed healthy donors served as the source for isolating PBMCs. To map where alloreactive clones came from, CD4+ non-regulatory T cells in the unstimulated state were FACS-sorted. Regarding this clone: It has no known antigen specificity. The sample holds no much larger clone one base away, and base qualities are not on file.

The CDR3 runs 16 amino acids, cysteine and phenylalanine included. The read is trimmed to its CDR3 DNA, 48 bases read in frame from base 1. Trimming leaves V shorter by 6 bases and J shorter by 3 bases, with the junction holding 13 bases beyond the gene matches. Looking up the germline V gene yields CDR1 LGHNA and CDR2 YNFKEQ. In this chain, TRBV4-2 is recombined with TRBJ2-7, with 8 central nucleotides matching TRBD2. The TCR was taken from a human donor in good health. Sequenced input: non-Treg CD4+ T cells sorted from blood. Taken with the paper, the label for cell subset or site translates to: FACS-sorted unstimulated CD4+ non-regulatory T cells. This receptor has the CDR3 CASSTRAGGPYYEQYF. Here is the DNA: TGTGCCAGCAGTACGCGGGCGGGGGGTCCGTACTACGAGCAGTACTTC.